The present entry profiles one TCR beta chain with its context. This specimen belongs to a study of OX40 agonist ivuxolimab in advanced cancers. The CDR3 is made up of 14 amino acids. Germline V gene data show CDR1 as SGHRS and CDR2 as YFSETQ. V was shortened by 5 bases and J by 1 base, with 11 bases between the two germline ends. The protocol was immunoSEQ multiplex PCR, while the TCRdb copy is restricted to in-frame clones and leaves out a portion. The sample has around 91,000 clones; 89% are singletons. The sequencing used CD4+ or CD8+ T cells sorted from blood, collected in a trial of the OX40 agonist ivuxolimab. The sequence derives from an adult with an advanced solid tumor such as melanoma, head and neck, liver or kidney cancer. V gene TRBV5-1 combines with J gene TRBJ2-3; TRBD2 might be the D (6 bases). CDR3 residues: CASSPGARTDTQYF. The CDR3 DNA reads TGCGCCAGCAGTCCGGGAGCTCGCACAGATACGCAGTATTTT.